This T cell receptor (beta chain) comes out of a study of T cells after posttransplantation cyclophosphamide. General study findings and limits: Recipient CMV seropositivity and CMV reactivation strongly tracked TRB clonality. TRB overlap between skin or GI tissue T cells and blood was limited.

Note on this clone: What it binds is not known.

Here immunoSEQ multiplex PCR was the method, and the copy in TCRdb shows in-frame clones only, minus some. The sample has 5,000 to 7,500 clones, approximately 70% seen once. The CDR3 extends over 15 amino acids. With V trimmed by 4 bases and J by 2 bases, 5 bases remained unmatched. Germline V gene lookup returns CDR1 SGHRS and CDR2 YFSETQ. Treatment was busulfan-fludarabine conditioning, a marrow graft, and cyclophosphamide on days +3 and +4. The chain links TRBV5-1 to TRBJ2-5; 10 nucleotides agree with TRBD2. The starting material was PBMCs, obtained less than 1,500 days after allogeneic stem cell transplant with posttransplant cyclophosphamide. The receptor's source is a male patient aged 25 to 39 who received an allogeneic stem cell transplant from a related donor, was CMV-positive, and had acute GVHD only. T cells may partly derive from the graft donor. CDR3 sequence: CASSRTSGLQETQYF. The CDR3 DNA is TGCGCCAGCAGCAGGACTAGCGGTTTACAAGAGACCCAGTACTTC.